The clone carrying this T cell receptor beta chain was detected many times. This CDR3 region has 15 residues. The germline gives CDR1 LGHNA, CDR2 YSLEER. V lost 4 bases and J lost 0, with 11 bases in between. Preparing the TCRbeta library involved the use of unique molecular identifiers. In TCRdb, the PCR reads were re-called with MiXCR into one record per CDR3 protein. The table shows some 240,000 distinct CDR3 sequences, with 9.5% to 15% occurring only once. This record belongs to a study of T-cell reconstitution after alpha-beta-depleted transplantation in children. The TCR was taken from a human donor who donated a stem cell graft to a child with acute lymphoblastic leukemia. The material sequenced was PBMCs from the stem cell graft donor, taken from the stem cell graft. The chain combines TRBV4-3 with TRBJ2-3; no firm D call. CDR3 loop: CASSPGVASTDTQYF. Written as DNA, the CDR3 is TGCGCCAGCAGCCCTGGGGTGGCTAGCACAGATACGCAGTATTTT.